This is a list of T cell receptor beta chains from one sample in a study of cytomegalovirus exposure and HLA in healthy donors. TCRdb keeps only in-frame clones here, not all; method: immunoSEQ multiplex PCR. Of around 98,000 clones in the sample, about four fifths were seen once. Sequencing used PBMCs. Every receptor here comes from a middle-aged woman in good health and CMV-seronegative. Both conserved end residues are part of each CDR3. Fields, in order: CDR3 protein, CDR3 DNA, V gene, J gene, clone size, D gene. The D gene is left open where the match is weak. Size is stated for part of the rows, as once, few or many counts, or as a class when the clone is expanded.

CDR3 protein: CASSQNRASNQPQHF; CDR3 DNA: TGTGCCAGCAGCCAAAACAGGGCTAGCAATCAGCCCCAGCATTTT; V gene: TRBV4-2; J gene: TRBJ1-5; clone size: few; D gene: -
CDR3 protein: CASSPGLQGGEAFF; CDR3 DNA: TGTGCCAGCTCACCGGGCCTCCAAGGGGGTGAAGCTTTCTTT; V gene: TRBV18; J gene: TRBJ1-1; clone size: -; D gene: -
CDR3 protein: CASRQRQGGEQYF; CDR3 DNA: TGTGCCAGCAGACAACGACAGGGCGGCGAGCAGTACTTC; V gene: TRBV6-5; J gene: TRBJ2-7; clone size: -; D gene: TRBD1
CDR3 protein: CASSLARTGAKNIQYF; CDR3 DNA: TGTGCTAGCAGCTTAGCGAGGACTGGAGCCAAAAACATTCAGTACTTC; V gene: TRBV7-7; J gene: TRBJ2-4; clone size: -; D gene: -
CDR3 protein: CASSFAGGPYEQYF; CDR3 DNA: TGTGCCAGCAGCTTCGCGGGGGGGCCCTACGAGCAGTACTTC; V gene: TRBV5-4; J gene: TRBJ2-7; clone size: -; D gene: TRBD2
CDR3 protein: CASSTGGFGEQYF; CDR3 DNA: TGTGCCAGCAGTACAGGGGGCTTTGGCGAGCAGTACTTC; V gene: TRBV2; J gene: TRBJ2-7; clone size: few; D gene: TRBD1
CDR3 protein: CASTQGMGNQPQHF; CDR3 DNA: TGTGCCTCCACTCAGGGGATGGGCAATCAGCCCCAGCATTTT; V gene: TRBV10-3; J gene: TRBJ1-5; clone size: -; D gene: -
CDR3 protein: CASRRIPGGEQYF; CDR3 DNA: TGTGCCAGTAGACGGATACCAGGTGGGGAGCAGTACTTC; V gene: TRBV19; J gene: TRBJ2-7; clone size: -; D gene: -
CDR3 protein: CASRRVQNTEAFF; CDR3 DNA: TGTGCCAGCAGACGGGTGCAGAACACTGAAGCTTTCTTT; V gene: TRBV6-5; J gene: TRBJ1-1; clone size: few; D gene: -
CDR3 protein: CASSFQGMNPEAFF; CDR3 DNA: TGTGCCAGCAGCTTTCAGGGGATGAACCCTGAAGCTTTCTTT; V gene: TRBV5-4; J gene: TRBJ1-1; clone size: -; D gene: -
CDR3 protein: CASSQSDRLSQETQYF; CDR3 DNA: TGCGCCAGCAGCCAGTCGGACAGGCTATCCCAAGAGACCCAGTACTTC; V gene: TRBV4-1; J gene: TRBJ2-5; clone size: -; D gene: TRBD1
CDR3 protein: CASSDKDRARYGYTF; CDR3 DNA: TGTGCCAGCAGTGACAAGGACAGGGCCCGTTATGGCTACACCTTC; V gene: TRBV25-1; J gene: TRBJ1-2; clone size: -; D gene: TRBD1
CDR3 protein: CASSPGRGEQFF; CDR3 DNA: TGTGCCAGCAGCCCAGGTCGTGGTGAGCAGTTCTTC; V gene: TRBV9; J gene: TRBJ2-1; clone size: -; D gene: -
CDR3 protein: CASSLAGTGGADTQYF; CDR3 DNA: TGCGCCAGCAGCTTGGCCGGGACAGGGGGCGCGGATACGCAGTATTTT; V gene: TRBV5-1; J gene: TRBJ2-3; clone size: -; D gene: TRBD1
CDR3 protein: CASSRRLDRVSYGYTF; CDR3 DNA: TGTGCCAGCAGCCGGCGATTGGACAGGGTTTCGTATGGCTACACCTTC; V gene: TRBV7-2; J gene: TRBJ1-2; clone size: few; D gene: TRBD1
CDR3 protein: CASRSRTGDDEAFF; CDR3 DNA: TGTGCAAGTCGCTCTCGGACAGGGGATGATGAAGCTTTCTTT; V gene: TRBV12-2; J gene: TRBJ1-1; clone size: -; D gene: -
CDR3 protein: CASSPPSGGFSYEQYF; CDR3 DNA: TGTGCCAGCAGCCCCCCGTCCGGGGGTTTCTCCTACGAGCAGTACTTC; V gene: TRBV7-9; J gene: TRBJ2-7; clone size: -; D gene: -
CDR3 protein: CARPEGQNYGYTF; CDR3 DNA: TGTGCCAGGCCGGAGGGACAGAACTATGGCTACACCTTC; V gene: TRBV19; J gene: TRBJ1-2; clone size: -; D gene: TRBD1
CDR3 protein: CASSSPPGEQYF; CDR3 DNA: TGTGCCAGCAGTTCCCCACCGGGCGAGCAGTACTTC; V gene: TRBV6-1; J gene: TRBJ2-7; clone size: -; D gene: -
CDR3 protein: CASSYTGEGETQYF; CDR3 DNA: TGCGCCAGCAGTTACACAGGGGAAGGAGAGACCCAGTACTTC; V gene: TRBV5-1; J gene: TRBJ2-5; clone size: -; D gene: TRBD1
CDR3 protein: CASSASGGARREQYF; CDR3 DNA: TGTGCCAGCAGCGCCAGCGGGGGGGCAAGGAGGGAGCAGTACTTC; V gene: TRBV9; J gene: TRBJ2-7; clone size: -; D gene: TRBD2
CDR3 protein: CAWNRQANTGELFF; CDR3 DNA: TGTGCCTGGAACAGACAAGCGAACACCGGGGAGCTGTTTTTT; V gene: TRBV30; J gene: TRBJ2-2; clone size: -; D gene: -
CDR3 protein: CATPKLYRGDEQFF; CDR3 DNA: TGTGCCACCCCCAAGTTATACAGGGGCGATGAGCAGTTCTTC; V gene: TRBV7-9; J gene: TRBJ2-1; clone size: -; D gene: TRBD1
CDR3 protein: CASSGGPGRDSPLHF; CDR3 DNA: TGTGCCAGCAGCGGGGGCCCCGGAAGAGATTCACCCCTCCACTTT; V gene: TRBV5-6; J gene: TRBJ1-6; clone size: -; D gene: -